This T cell receptor beta chain comes out of a study of spatial heterogeneity in lung cancer. In the study overall: Each time, sequencing found more beta-chain sequences than alpha-chain sequences.

Every molecule of TCR cDNA had its own unique molecular identifier. MiXCR, run by TCRdb on the 5' RACE reads, gives a single entry per CDR3 protein. The data show roughly 79,000 distinct CDR3 sequences, roughly 8% seen once. This CDR3 is built from 14 residues. V gave up 6 bases and J gave up 6 bases, with 18 bases separating them. Regarding time point: sample taken at primary tumor resection. The source is a male donor with early-stage non-small cell lung cancer. The V and J genes are TRBV12-3 or TRBV12-4 and TRBJ2-7, with no clear D. Sample: PBMCs, taken at surgery. The CDR3 nucleotides are TGTGCCAGCAGCCCGTATAGTGGGGTTTGCGAGCAGTACTTC. Translating it yields CASSPYSGVCEQYF.